These 27 T cell receptor beta chains were sequenced from one sample in a study of control samples from healthy donors and cancer patients. Produced via immunoSEQ multiplex PCR; TCRdb's table is partial and in-frame only. The sample lists about 180,000 clones; approximately 90% were seen once. Sequenced sample: blood. These TCRs come from a man aged 25 to 40 in good health.

This clone occurred once. The chain uses TRBV11-2 and TRBJ1-1, with TRBD1 as a possible D gene (5 bases). The germline V and J ends were trimmed by 5 bases and 4 bases, with 8 bases remaining between them. Germline V gene data show CDR1 as SGHAT and CDR2 as FQNNGV. The CDR3 sequence is 12 residues long. CDR3 in amino acids: CASSPGGTEAFF. CDR3 DNA: TGTGCCAGCAGCCCGGGGGGCACTGAAGCTTTCTTT.

The chain links TRBV18 to TRBJ2-5; 10 nucleotides line up with TRBD2. The CDR3 is 19 residues long. V shed 4 bases and J 4 bases; nucleotides not matched to a gene: 18. The V gene's germline CDR1 is KGHSH and CDR2 LQKENI. Here the CDR3 DNA reads TGTGCCAGCTCACTACTATGGAGGACTAGCGGTTTAGGGGGAGAGACCCAGTACTTC. Its translation: CASSLLWRTSGLGGETQYF.

The chain uses TRBV5-1 and TRBJ2-6, with D unresolved. Germline-derived CDR1 and CDR2 are SGHRS and YFSETQ. This CDR3 spans 16 amino acids. Trimming shortened V by 0 bases and J by 0 bases, and 7 bases separated the two germline ends. CDR3 bases: TGCGCCAGCAGCTTGGTACAGAGCTCTGGGGCCAACGTCCTGACTTTC. It translates to CASSLVQSSGANVLTF.

The genes are TRBV5-4 and TRBJ2-2; unclear D gene. Trimming removed 0 bases from V and 1 base from J, with 7 bases in between. Germline lookup yields CDR1 SGHNT and CDR2 YYREEE (reference sequence). The CDR3 covers 15 residues. The CDR3 region is CASSLGALNTGELFF. For the CDR3, the DNA is TGTGCCAGCAGCTTGGGAGCGTTGAACACCGGGGAGCTGTTTTTT.

V and J are TRBV2 and TRBJ1-2; 7 bases align to TRBD1. CDR1 and CDR2 from the germline V gene are SNHLY and FYNNEI. The V and J ends lost 6 bases and 8 bases, in that order; junction bases with no gene match: 18. The CDR3 is 16 residues long. The CDR3 here is CASRANTWRGPGGYTF. CDR3 nucleotide sequence: TGTGCCAGCAGGGCTAACACGTGGAGGGGGCCGGGCGGCTACACCTTC.

The chain couples TRBV10-1 to TRBJ1-5, with 8 bases aligning to TRBD1. The V gene end was trimmed by 4 bases and the J gene end by 5 bases; junction bases not matched to a gene: 1. This CDR3 contains 13 residues. The germline V gene has CDR1 WNHNN and CDR2 SYGVQD (reference sequence). The chain's CDR3 is CASSGQGYQPQHF. The CDR3, as DNA: TGCGCCAGCAGTGGACAGGGGTATCAGCCCCAGCATTTT.

The V call is TRBV5-5, the J call TRBJ1-3; a weak D match, TRBD1 (6 bases). Looked up from germline, CDR1 is SGHKS and CDR2 is YYEKEE (reference sequence). V was pared by 4 bases and J by 0 bases, with 14 bases between. This CDR3 comprises 16 residues. The CDR3 loop is CASSLGGQSSGNTIYF. Here the CDR3 DNA reads TGTGCCAGCAGCCTAGGCGGACAGAGCTCTGGAAACACCATATATTTT.

The V gene is TRBV6-5, the J gene TRBJ1-6; D remains ambiguous. Germline V gives CDR1 MNHEY, CDR2 SVGAGI. Deletions cut 6 bases from V and 5 bases from J, with 8 bases between. CDR3 length: 13 amino acids. The CDR3 protein is CASRRKDNSPLHF. The CDR3 DNA reads as TGTGCCAGCAGGCGGAAAGATAATTCACCCCTCCACTTT.

This clone occurred once. The genes are TRBV7-2 and TRBJ2-5; D is undetermined. Germline CDR1 is SGHTA and CDR2 is FQGNSA. Trimming left V 5 bases short and J 5 bases short, with 18 bases between. CDR3 length: 15 residues. The CDR3 sequence: CASSPRSWARETQYF. Here the CDR3 DNA reads TGTGCCAGCAGCCCGCGGTCTTGGGCCCGGGAGACCCAGTACTTC.

The chain recombines TRBV12-3 or TRBV12-4 with TRBJ2-1, with no clear D. Trimming took 3 bases from V and 3 from J, leaving 6 bases between them. This CDR3 has 13 amino acids. The CDR3 DNA is TGTGCCAGCAGTTTTAACAGCTACAATGAGCAGTTCTTC. It codes for CASSFNSYNEQFF.

This rearrangement joins TRBV11-2 to TRBJ2-2; 13 nucleotides line up with TRBD2. The germline V gene has CDR1 SGHAT and CDR2 FQNNGV. The CDR3 has 18 amino acids. J gave up 4 bases and V 1 base, and 6 bases lay outside the gene matches. The CDR3 protein is CASSLARLAGGSTGELFF. Here the CDR3 DNA reads TGTGCCAGCAGCTTAGCGCGACTAGCGGGGGGTTCCACCGGGGAGCTGTTTTTT. The whole variable domain, filled in from reference TRBV11-2 and TRBJ2-2, reads EAGVAQSPRYKIIEKRQSVAFWCNPISGHATLYWYQQILGQGPKLLIQFQNNGVVDDSQLPKDRFSAERLKGVDSTLKIQPAKLEDSAVYLCASSLARLAGGSTGELFFGEGSRLTVL.

The chain employs TRBV7-2 and TRBJ1-3; no definite D call. The length of the CDR3 is 15 residues. V was cut by 1 base and J by 0 bases, with 7 bases left in between. CDR1 is SGHTA and CDR2 is FQGNSA in the germline V gene. The DNA of the CDR3 is TGTGCCAGCAGCTTAGACCGCCACTCTGGAAACACCATATATTTT. Translation gives CASSLDRHSGNTIYF. The full variable domain, with the rest looked up from reference TRBV7-2 and TRBJ1-3, is GAGVSQSPSNKVTEKGKDVELRCDPISGHTALYWYRQSLGQGLEFLIYFQGNSAPDKSGLPSDRFSAERTGGSVSTLTIQRTQQEDSAVYLCASSLDRHSGNTIYFGEGSWLTVV.

This chain connects TRBV27 to TRBJ1-6, with D maybe TRBD1 (6 bases). The CDR3 has 15 residues. The germline V and J ends were trimmed by 2 bases and 4 bases, with 9 bases remaining between them. The germline CDR1 and CDR2 sequences are MNHEY and SMNVEV (reference sequence). CDR3 bases: TGTGCCAGCAGTTTAAACCAGGGGTATAATTCACCCCTCCACTTT. Its protein is CASSLNQGYNSPLHF.

This chain joins TRBV12-5 and TRBJ1-2; no reliable D call. CDR3 length: 17 amino acids. Looked up from germline, CDR1 is LGHNT and CDR2 is FRNRAP. The V gene lost 2 bases and the J gene lost 4 bases, with 20 bases spanning the gap. The CDR3 DNA sequence: TGTGCTAGTGGTTTGTCAACCCGTCGGAGGATCGGCTATGGCTACACCTTC. It is translated as CASGLSTRRRIGYGYTF.

This clone was counted a single time. CDR3 residues: CASSEARQGRSGELFF. CDR3 DNA: TGTGCCAGCAGTGAGGCTCGGCAGGGCAGGTCCGGGGAGCTGTTTTTT. The V and J genes are TRBV2 and TRBJ2-2; a weak D match, TRBD1 (5 bases). The CDR3 runs 16 residues. CDR1 and CDR2 (germline): SNHLY, FYNNEI. Trimming stripped 3 bases from V and 6 bases from J, with 17 bases between.

The chain employs TRBV27 and TRBJ2-4; no firm D call. The CDR3 runs 14 residues. Trimming removed 2 bases from V and 6 bases from J, with 11 bases in between. From germline, CDR1 is MNHEY and CDR2 SMNVEV (reference sequence). This CDR3 is CASSLAAALNIQYF. In nucleotides, the CDR3 is TGTGCCAGCAGTTTAGCTGCAGCCCTAAACATTCAGTACTTC.

The gene calls are TRBV28 and TRBJ1-5; 9 nucleotides match TRBD1. In germline, CDR1 is MDHEN, CDR2 SYDVKM. The CDR3 has 14 amino acids. V lost 6 bases to trimming and J lost 5 bases; unmatched junction nucleotides: 5. The chain's CDR3 is CASRGTGSYQPQHF. The DNA of the CDR3 is TGTGCCAGCAGGGGGACAGGGAGTTATCAGCCCCAGCATTTT.

The chain carries TRBV30 and TRBJ2-5; perhaps D is TRBD1 or TRBD2 (6 bases each). The V end was cut by 3 bases, the J end by 4 bases, with 12 bases between. The CDR3 has 13 amino acids. Per germline, CDR1 GTSNPN and CDR2 SVGIG (reference sequence). The CDR3 is CAWRKGGRETQYF. CDR3 bases: TGTGCCTGGAGGAAGGGGGGCAGAGAGACCCAGTACTTC.

This clone has a single count. The chain carries TRBV4-1 and TRBJ2-1, with a weak D call TRBD2 (5 bases). The ends were cut back, 3 bases at V and 6 bases at J, with 15 bases in the middle. Germline loops: CDR1 MGHRA, CDR2 YSYEKL. This CDR3 has 15 amino acids. The chain's CDR3 is CASSQLPTRSNEQFF. The CDR3 region has the DNA TGCGCCAGCAGCCAGCTTCCCACTAGAAGCAATGAGCAGTTCTTC.

The genes are TRBV27 and TRBJ2-7, with 11 bases lining up with TRBD1. This CDR3 is 17 amino acids long. Germline values: CDR1 MNHEY, CDR2 SMNVEV (reference sequence). V shed 0 bases and J 3 bases; nucleotides not matched to a gene: 7. The CDR3 sequence is CASSLSISGTGGYEQYF. In nucleotides, the CDR3 is TGTGCCAGCAGTTTATCAATCTCCGGGACAGGGGGCTACGAGCAGTACTTC.

This CDR3 is CASSEQGQVLNQPQHF. CDR3 coding DNA: TGTGCCAGCAGTGAACAGGGACAGGTTCTCAATCAGCCCCAGCATTTT. The gene calls are TRBV6-1 and TRBJ1-5; TRBD1 matches 8 bases. CDR3 size: 16 residues. Germline values: CDR1 MNHNS, CDR2 SASEGT. Trimming took 2 bases from V and 3 from J; bases not matched to a gene: 6.

V usage is TRBV29-1 and J usage is TRBJ2-7, with a possible D match to TRBD2 (8 bases). Germline loops: CDR1 SQVTM, CDR2 ANQGSEA. This CDR3 has 14 amino acids. V dropped 3 bases and J dropped 3 bases, with 15 bases sitting between them. CDR3: CSVDPGGGNYEQYF. CDR3 bases: TGCAGCGTTGATCCGGGAGGGGGCAACTACGAGCAGTACTTC.

The chain joins TRBV5-3 to TRBJ1-2; no clear D gene. TRBV5-3 is sorted into the ORF group, with uncertain function. The CDR3 is 12 residues long. Trimming left V 4 bases short and J 4 bases short, with 8 bases between. The CDR3, as DNA: TGTGCCAGAAGCCATCCGTTCTATGGCTACACCTTC. Amino acids: CARSHPFYGYTF.

The chain couples TRBV11-2 to TRBJ2-7; 8 nucleotides agree with TRBD1. CDR3 length: 12 residues. Germline trimming cut 5 bases from V and 3 bases from J; bases unmatched to any gene: 0. Germline CDR1 reads SGHAT; CDR2 reads FQNNGV. The CDR3 here is CASSGTGYEQYF. For the CDR3, the DNA is TGTGCCAGCAGCGGGACAGGCTACGAGCAGTACTTC.

This clone was observed once. The V call is TRBV10-2, the J call TRBJ2-1; no clear D gene. The germline CDR1 and CDR2 sequences are WSHSY and SAAADI. CDR3 size: 12 residues. V lost 6 bases to trimming and J lost 9 bases, with 12 bases between them. CDR3 nucleotides: TGCGCCAGCAGCCGGGCGACTCCTGAGCAGTTCTTC. Amino acid sequence: CASSRATPEQFF.

The V and J genes are TRBV29-1 and TRBJ2-1, with 8 bases matching TRBD1. The CDR3 spans 14 residues. CDR1 SQVTM and CDR2 ANQGSEA come from the germline V gene. Trimming removed 3 bases from V and 3 bases from J; junction bases left unmatched: 4. The CDR3 DNA reads TGCAGCGTTGACGGCAGGGGGCACTACAATGAGCAGTTCTTC. Protein sequence: CSVDGRGHYNEQFF.

This chain uses TRBV25-1 with TRBJ2-2; no definite D call. This CDR3 has 13 amino acids. V lost 8 bases to trimming and J lost 2 bases, with 9 bases between them. CDR1 and CDR2 from the germline V gene are MGHDK and SYGVNS. CDR3 in DNA: TGTGCCAGCTGCAACTTAAACACCGGGGAGCTGTTTTTT. Translating it yields CASCNLNTGELFF.